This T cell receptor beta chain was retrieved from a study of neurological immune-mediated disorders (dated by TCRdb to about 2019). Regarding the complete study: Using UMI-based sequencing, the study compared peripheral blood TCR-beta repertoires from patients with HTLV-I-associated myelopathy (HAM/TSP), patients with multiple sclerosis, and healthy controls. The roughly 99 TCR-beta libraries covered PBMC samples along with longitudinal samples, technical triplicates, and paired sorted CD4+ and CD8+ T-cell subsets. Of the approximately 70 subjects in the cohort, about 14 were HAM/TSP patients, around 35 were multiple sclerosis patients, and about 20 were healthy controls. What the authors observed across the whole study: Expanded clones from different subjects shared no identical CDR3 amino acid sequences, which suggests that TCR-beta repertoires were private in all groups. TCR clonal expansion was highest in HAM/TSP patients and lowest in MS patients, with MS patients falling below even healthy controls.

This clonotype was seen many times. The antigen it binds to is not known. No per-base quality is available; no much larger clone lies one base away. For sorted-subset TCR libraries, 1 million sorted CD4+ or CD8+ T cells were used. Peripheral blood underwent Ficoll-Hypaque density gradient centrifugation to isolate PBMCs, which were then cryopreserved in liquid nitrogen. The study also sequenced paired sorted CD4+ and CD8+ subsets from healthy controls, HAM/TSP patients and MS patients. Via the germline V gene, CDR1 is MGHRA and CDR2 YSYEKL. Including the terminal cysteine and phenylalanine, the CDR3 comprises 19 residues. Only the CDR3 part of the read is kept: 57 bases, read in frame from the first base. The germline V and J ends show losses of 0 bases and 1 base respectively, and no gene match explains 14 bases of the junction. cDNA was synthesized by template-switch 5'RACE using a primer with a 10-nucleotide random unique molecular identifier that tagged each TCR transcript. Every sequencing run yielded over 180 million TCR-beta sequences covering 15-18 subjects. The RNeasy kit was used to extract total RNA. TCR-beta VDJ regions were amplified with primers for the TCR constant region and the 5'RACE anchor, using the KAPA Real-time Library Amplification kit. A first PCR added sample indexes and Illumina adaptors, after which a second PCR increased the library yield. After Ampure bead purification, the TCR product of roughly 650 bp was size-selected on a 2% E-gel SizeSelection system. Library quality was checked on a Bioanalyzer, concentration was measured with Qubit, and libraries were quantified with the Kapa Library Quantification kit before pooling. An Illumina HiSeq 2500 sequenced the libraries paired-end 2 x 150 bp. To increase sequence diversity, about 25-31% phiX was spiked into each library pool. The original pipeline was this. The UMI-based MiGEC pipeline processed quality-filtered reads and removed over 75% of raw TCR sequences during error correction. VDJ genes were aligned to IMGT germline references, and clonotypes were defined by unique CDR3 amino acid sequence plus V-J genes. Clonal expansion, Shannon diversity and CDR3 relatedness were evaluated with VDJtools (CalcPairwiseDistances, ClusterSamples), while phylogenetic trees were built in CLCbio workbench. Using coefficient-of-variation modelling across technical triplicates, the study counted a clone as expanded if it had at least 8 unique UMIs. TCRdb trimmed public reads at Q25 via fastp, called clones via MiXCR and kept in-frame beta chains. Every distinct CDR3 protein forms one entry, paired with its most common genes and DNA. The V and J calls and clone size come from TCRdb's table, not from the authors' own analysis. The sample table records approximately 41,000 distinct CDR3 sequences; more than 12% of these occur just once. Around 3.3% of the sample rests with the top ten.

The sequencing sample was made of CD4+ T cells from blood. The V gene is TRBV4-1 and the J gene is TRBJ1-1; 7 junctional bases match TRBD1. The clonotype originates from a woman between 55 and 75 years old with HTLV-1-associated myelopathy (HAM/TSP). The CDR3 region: CASSQDSRVKGTANTEAFF. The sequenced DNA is TGCGCCAGCAGCCAAGATAGTAGGGTAAAGGGGACAGCGAACACTGAAGCTTTCTTT.